The TCR beta chain described here comes from a study of cytomegalovirus exposure and HLA in healthy donors. Study-level points and caveats: In a later analysis, common viral pathogens appeared linked to several of the most significant clusters. A reported reduction in N-insertions relative to the roughly 670-donor mean was seen in an Asian-associated ancestry cluster in a later analysis. Sequencing likely generated an artifact that appeared as a cluster of highly shared sequence variants.

Note on this clone: Its specificity is not known.

The PCR was carried out with 60 Vbeta primers and 13 Jbeta primers. Sequencing used immunoSEQ multiplex PCR; TCRdb keeps in-frame clones, though not all of them. The sample has under 90,000 clones; 75% to 90% are singletons. The length of the CDR3 is 15 residues. CDR1 is SNHLY and CDR2 is FYNNEI in the germline V gene. Trimming removed 5 bases from V and 5 bases from J; junction bases left unmatched: 6. V is TRBV2 and J is TRBJ2-2; 9 bases map to TRBD1. Source material: PBMCs. The clonotype comes from a man younger than 35 in good health and CMV-seronegative. The CDR3 DNA reads as TGTGCCAGCAGTCGAACAGGGGGCAATACCGGGGAGCTGTTTTTT. Translation gives CASSRTGGNTGELFF.